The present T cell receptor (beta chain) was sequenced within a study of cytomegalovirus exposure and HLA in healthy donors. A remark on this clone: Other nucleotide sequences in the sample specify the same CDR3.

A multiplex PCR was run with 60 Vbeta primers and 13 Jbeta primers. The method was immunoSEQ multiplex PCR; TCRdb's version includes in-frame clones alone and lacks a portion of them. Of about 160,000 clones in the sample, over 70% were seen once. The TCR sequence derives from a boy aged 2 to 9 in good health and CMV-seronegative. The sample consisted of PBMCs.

CDR3 coding DNA: TGTGCCAGCAGTTACTCGGGGACAGGGGCGGCCTCACCCCTCCACTTT. It codes for CASSYSGTGAASPLHF. J is TRBJ1-6 and V is TRBV6-5; 10 nucleotides match TRBD1. Losses at the gene ends were 0 bases for V and 10 bases for J; bases not matched to a gene: 6. Germline lookup yields CDR1 MNHEY and CDR2 SVGAGI. The CDR3 is 16 amino acids.